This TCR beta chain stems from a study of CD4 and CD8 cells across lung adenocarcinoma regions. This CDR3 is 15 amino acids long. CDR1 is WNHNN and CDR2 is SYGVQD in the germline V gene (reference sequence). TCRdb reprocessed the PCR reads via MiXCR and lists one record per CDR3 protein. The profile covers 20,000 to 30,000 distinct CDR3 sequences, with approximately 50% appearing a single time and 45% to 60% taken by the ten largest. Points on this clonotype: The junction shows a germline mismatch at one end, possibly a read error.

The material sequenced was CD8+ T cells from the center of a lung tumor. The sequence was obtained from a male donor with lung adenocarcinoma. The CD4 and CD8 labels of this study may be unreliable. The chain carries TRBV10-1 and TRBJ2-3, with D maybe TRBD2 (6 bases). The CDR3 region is CARGGLARIQDTQYF. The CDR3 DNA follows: TGCGCCAGGGGGGGACTGGCCCGAATCCAAGATACCCAGTATTTT.